This T cell receptor beta chain is from a study of quantifying T cell responses using KT2 cells. Study background: Reverse transcription used primers in the TCR alpha and beta constant regions.

This clonotype was detected ten times or more. What it binds is not known. Study-level results: Even the lowest spike-in, about one KT2 cell per 100,000 PBMC, yielded detectable KT2 sequences.

A single-stranded UMI oligo with SP2 sequence was ligated to cDNA 3' ends. An equimolar mix of RC1.1 and RC1.2 primed the beta chain across TRBC1 and TRBC2. TCRdb recomputed calls from the UMI-ligation and nested PCR reads with MiXCR, one row per CDR3 protein. The sample lists 45,000 to 65,000 distinct CDR3 sequences; 12% were seen once. This TCR derives from a human donor. The sequencing input was PBMCs spiked with cells of the T cell clone KT2.

The DNA of the CDR3 is TGTGCCAGCAGTGACAGGGGAGGTCAGCCCCAGCATTTT. Translating gives CASSDRGGQPQHF. J is TRBJ1-5 and V is TRBV2, with D possibly TRBD1 on 6 matching bases. The CDR3 loop spans 13 amino acids. Per the germline V gene, CDR1 is SNHLY and CDR2 is FYNNEI. V lost 3 bases and J 6 bases, leaving 9 bases between the germline ends.